This T cell receptor beta chain was sequenced during a study of regulatory T cells (dated by TCRdb to 2017 to 2018). With respect to the entire study: T-cell receptor beta repertoires of sorted regulatory, conventional CD4+ and CD8+ T cells were compared between CD3G-deficient patients and healthy controls. The study at large found these results: Patient repertoires showed restricted unique TRB V-J pairs and skewed V and J gene usage, most marked in regulatory T cells. Conventional CD4+ T cells from CD3G-deficient patients were enriched for hydrophobic residues at CDR3 positions 6 and 7, suggesting more self-reactive specificities.

Evidence of autoimmunity was found in all CD3G-deficient patients, and more severe autoimmunity was observed in two of the patients. Patients were tested at ages ranging from 2 to 39 years, and reduced naive and increased memory CD4+ and CD8+ T-cell proportions were found in the patients. CD4+ cells were FACS-sorted into CD25-high CD127-low regulatory T cells and CD25-low CD127-high conventional CD4+ T cells. The patient group comprised about 6 individuals with CD3G deficiency. An international network of physicians across the United States, Europe and Asia provided the patient samples and clinical data. Peripheral blood mononuclear cells were isolated by Ficoll density separation. Note on this clone: Its antigen remains unidentified. Base-call qualities are not available, and no considerably larger clone is one nucleotide away.

Relative to germline, V is 2 bases shorter and J is 6 bases shorter, with 8 bases between their ends. Reading the germline V gene gives CDR1 MDHEN and CDR2 SYDVKM. The CDR3 has 12 amino acids, counting the end cysteine and phenylalanine. The retained sequence is limited to the CDR3, 36 bases, with the frame set at the first base. For the multiplex PCR, 52 forward TRBV primers and 13 reverse TRBJ primers were used, and amplification bias was corrected with both assay-based and computational methods. Within the immunoSEQ assay, multiplex PCR amplified rearranged TRB loci from genomic DNA. Sequencing of the TRB amplicons was done on an Illumina HiSeq platform. The original pipeline was this. Raw sequences were error-filtered and aligned to reference gene sequences by custom algorithms, then analyzed with the immunoSEQ online tools. The frequencies of productive and nonproductive TRB rearrangements were evaluated among unique sequences as well as among total sequences. The likelihood of self-reactivity was estimated by examining two features, hydrophobicity and amino acid composition, of TRB CDR3 positions 6 and 7. For group comparisons, t tests, Mann-Whitney tests or two-way ANOVA were performed in Prism software. TCRdb carries this immuneACCESS record with in-frame sequences only. Its versions omit some clonotypes, under half of them owing to an unresolved V gene in the studies checked, with the rest unexplained. V, J and clone size are taken as reported in that table, and D and trimming were inferred from the DNA itself. This sample lists around 30,000 clones; roughly 93% were detected once. Around 0.94% of the sample is in the top ten clones.

The TCR comes from a child between 2 and 9 years old with CD3G deficiency. Recombination connected TRBV28 to TRBJ2-7, with the D gene possibly TRBD1 or TRBD2, each one fitting 5 bases. The sequencing sample was made of conventional CD4+ T cells sorted from blood. Here the CDR3 is given as CASSLPGSEQYF. The DNA sequence is given as TGTGCCAGCAGTTTACCAGGGAGCGAGCAGTACTTC.